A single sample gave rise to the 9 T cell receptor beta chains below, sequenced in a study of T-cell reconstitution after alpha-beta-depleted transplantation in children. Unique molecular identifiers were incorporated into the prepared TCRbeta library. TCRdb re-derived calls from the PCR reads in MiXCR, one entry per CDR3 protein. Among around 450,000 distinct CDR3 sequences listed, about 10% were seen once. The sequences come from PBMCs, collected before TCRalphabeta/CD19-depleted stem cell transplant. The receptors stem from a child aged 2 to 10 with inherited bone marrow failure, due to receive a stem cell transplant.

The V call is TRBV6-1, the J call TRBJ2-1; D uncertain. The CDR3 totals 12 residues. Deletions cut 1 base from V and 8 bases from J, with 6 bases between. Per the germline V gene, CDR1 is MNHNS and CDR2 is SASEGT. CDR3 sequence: CASSEVVDEQFF. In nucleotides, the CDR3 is TGTGCCAGCAGTGAAGTAGTGGATGAGCAGTTCTTC.

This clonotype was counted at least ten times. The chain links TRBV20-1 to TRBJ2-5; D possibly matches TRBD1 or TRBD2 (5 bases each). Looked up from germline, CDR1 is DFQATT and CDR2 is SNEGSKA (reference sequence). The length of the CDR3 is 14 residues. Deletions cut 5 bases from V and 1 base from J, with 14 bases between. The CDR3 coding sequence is TGCAGTGCTCAGTTATGGGACGGCCAAGAGACCCAGTACTTC. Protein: CSAQLWDGQETQYF.

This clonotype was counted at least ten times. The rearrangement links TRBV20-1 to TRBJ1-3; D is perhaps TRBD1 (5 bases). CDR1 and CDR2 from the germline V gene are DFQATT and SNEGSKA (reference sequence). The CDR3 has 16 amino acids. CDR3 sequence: CSTKSQGIIIGNTIYF. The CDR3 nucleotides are TGCAGCACTAAGAGTCAGGGAATCATAATCGGAAACACCATATATTTT.

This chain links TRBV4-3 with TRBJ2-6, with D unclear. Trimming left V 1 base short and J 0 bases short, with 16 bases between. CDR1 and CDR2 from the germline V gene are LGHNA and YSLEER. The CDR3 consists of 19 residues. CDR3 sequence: CASSQGSAAYTSGANVLTF. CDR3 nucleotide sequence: TGCGCCAGCAGCCAAGGCTCTGCAGCCTATACCTCTGGGGCCAACGTCCTGACTTTC.

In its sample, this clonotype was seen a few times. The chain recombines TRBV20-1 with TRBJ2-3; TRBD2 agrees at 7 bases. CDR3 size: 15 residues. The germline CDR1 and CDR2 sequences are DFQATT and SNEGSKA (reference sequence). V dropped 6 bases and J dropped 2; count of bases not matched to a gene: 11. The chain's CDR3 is CSARGGGGITDTQYF. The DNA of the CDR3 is TGCAGTGCCCGTGGCGGGGGAGGGATCACAGATACGCAGTATTTT.

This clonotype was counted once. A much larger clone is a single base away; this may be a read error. Written as DNA, the CDR3 is TGTGCCACCAGTGACGCAGGGACTATCCTTTCTCAGCAGTTCTTC. Protein: CATSDAGTILSQQFF. The genes are TRBV24-1 and TRBJ2-1; 7 nucleotides agree with TRBD2. Germline lookup yields CDR1 KGHDR and CDR2 SFDVKD. The CDR3 loop spans 15 amino acids. J gave up 11 bases and V 4 bases, and 13 bases lay outside the gene matches.

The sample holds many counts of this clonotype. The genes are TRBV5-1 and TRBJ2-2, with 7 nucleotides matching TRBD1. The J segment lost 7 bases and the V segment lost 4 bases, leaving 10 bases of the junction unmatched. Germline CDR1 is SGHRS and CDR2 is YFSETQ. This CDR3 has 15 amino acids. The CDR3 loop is CASSLATGLGGELFF. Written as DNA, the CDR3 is TGCGCCAGCAGCCTCGCGACAGGGTTGGGCGGGGAGCTGTTTTTT.

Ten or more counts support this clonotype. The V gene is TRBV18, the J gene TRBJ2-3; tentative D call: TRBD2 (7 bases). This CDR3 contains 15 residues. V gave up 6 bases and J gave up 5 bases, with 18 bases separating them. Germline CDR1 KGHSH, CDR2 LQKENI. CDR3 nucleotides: TGTGCCAGCTCGAACCCTAGCGGAGGGGGAGATACGCAGTATTTT. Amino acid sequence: CASSNPSGGGDTQYF.

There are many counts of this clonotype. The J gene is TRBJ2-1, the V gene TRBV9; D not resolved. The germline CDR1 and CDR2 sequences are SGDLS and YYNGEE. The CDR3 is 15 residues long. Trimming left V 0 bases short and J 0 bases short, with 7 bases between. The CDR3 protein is CASSVAPSSYNEQFF. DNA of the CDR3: TGTGCCAGCAGCGTAGCTCCTAGCTCCTACAATGAGCAGTTCTTC. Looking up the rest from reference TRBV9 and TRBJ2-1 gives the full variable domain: DSGVTQTPKHLITATGQRVTLRCSPRSGDLSVYWYQQSLDQGLQFLIQYYNGEERAKGNILERFSAQQFPDLHSELNLSSLELGDSALYFCASSVAPSSYNEQFFGPGTRLTVL.